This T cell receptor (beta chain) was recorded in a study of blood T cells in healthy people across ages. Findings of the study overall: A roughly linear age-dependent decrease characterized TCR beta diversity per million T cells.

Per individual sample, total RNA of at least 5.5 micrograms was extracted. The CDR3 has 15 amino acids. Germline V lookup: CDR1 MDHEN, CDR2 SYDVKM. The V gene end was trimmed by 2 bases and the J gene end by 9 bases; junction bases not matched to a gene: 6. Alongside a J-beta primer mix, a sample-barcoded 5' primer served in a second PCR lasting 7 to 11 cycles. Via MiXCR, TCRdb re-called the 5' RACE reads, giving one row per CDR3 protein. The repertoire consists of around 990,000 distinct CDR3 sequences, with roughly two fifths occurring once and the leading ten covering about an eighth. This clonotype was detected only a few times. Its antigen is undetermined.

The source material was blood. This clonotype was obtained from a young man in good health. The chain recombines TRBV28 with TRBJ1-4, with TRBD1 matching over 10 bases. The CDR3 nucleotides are TGTGCCAGCAGTTTAGGGGGACAGGGGCCCCAAAAACTGTTTTTT. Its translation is CASSLGGQGPQKLFF. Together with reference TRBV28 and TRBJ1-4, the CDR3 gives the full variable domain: DVKVTQSSRYLVKRTGEKVFLECVQDMDHENMFWYRQDPGLGLRLIYFSYDVKMKEKGDIPEGYSVSREKKERFSLILESASTNQTSMYLCASSLGGQGPQKLFFGSGTQLSVL.